The source of this T cell receptor beta chain is a study of T cells in Graves' hyperthyroidism and ophthalmopathy. The V and J ends lost 6 bases and 7 bases, in that order; junction bases with no gene match: 6. Germline CDR1 is MNHEY and CDR2 is SMNVEV (reference sequence). The CDR3 has 15 amino acids. RNA transcripts served as the template for amplifying TCR beta CDR3 regions. HTBI primers were used for first-round RT-PCR of the TCR CDR3. TCRdb passed the multiplex PCR reads through MiXCR, listing each CDR3 protein once. The table includes a few hundred thousand distinct CDR3 sequences, 15% detected once. Recently diagnosed hyperthyroidism of less than 2 months' duration affected patients aged 18 to 65. General study findings and limits: Separating ophthalmopathy from stable hyperthyroidism was achieved by a 13 V-J model.

This clonotype was seen a few times. The antigen remains unidentified. The sequence derives from a woman aged 30 to 39 with Graves' hyperthyroidism. The chain has TRBV27 and TRBJ2-2; TRBD2 agrees at 12 bases. The sequenced sample was blood. In DNA, the CDR3 is TGTGCCAGCAGGACGACTAGCGGGAGTGTCGGGGAGCTGTTTTTT. Protein product: CASRTTSGSVGELFF.